One sample yielded the 2 T cell receptor beta chains listed below, sequenced in a study of blood T cell repertoires in COVID-19. The data were produced by immunoSEQ multiplex PCR, yet TCRdb's version contains in-frame clones alone and is incomplete. The table has roughly 99,000 clones, more than 70% seen once. The specimen was peripheral blood. All receptors come from a man aged 40-49 years with active or convalescent COVID-19.

The V call is TRBV15, the J call TRBJ1-4; D is unresolved. The CDR3 spans 14 residues. Per germline, CDR1 LNHNV and CDR2 YYDKDF (reference sequence). Trimming removed 1 base from V and 4 bases from J, with 7 bases in between. The DNA of the CDR3 is TGTGCCACCAGCAGAGTCGGACTTAATGAAAAACTGTTTTTT. The encoded protein is CATSRVGLNEKLFF.

V and J are TRBV5-6 and TRBJ1-3, with unresolved D. V dropped 2 bases and J dropped 0 bases, with 12 bases sitting between them. The CDR3 contains 16 residues. Germline values: CDR1 SGHDT, CDR2 YYEEEE. In DNA, the CDR3 is TGTGCCAGCAGCTTAGTACCTAGCCTCTCTGGAAACACCATATATTTT. Its translation is CASSLVPSLSGNTIYF. Filled out from reference TRBV5-6 and TRBJ1-3, the complete variable domain reads DAGVTQSPTHLIKTRGQQVTLRCSPKSGHDTVSWYQQALGQGPQFIFQYYEEEERQRGNFPDRFSGHQFPNYSSELNVNALLLGDSALYLCASSLVPSLSGNTIYFGEGSWLTVV.